Sequencing of this TCR beta chain was carried out in a study of cytomegalovirus exposure and HLA in healthy donors. Findings and caveats of the study: Accurate prediction of most subjects' HLA-A and HLA-B alleles from TCR beta sequences was reported.

PCR used 60 Vbeta primers and 13 Jbeta primers. Only in-frame clones appear in the TCRdb table, and some are missing; sequencing was by immunoSEQ multiplex PCR. The sample has around 140,000 clones, around four fifths seen once. Between the trimmed V and J ends, which lost 5 bases and 4 bases, there was a span of 9 bases. Germline CDR1 is MNHEY and CDR2 is SVGAGI. The CDR3 has 13 residues. To note about this clone: Its antigen is still unknown.

The source of this sequence is a woman aged 60-70 years in good health and CMV-seropositive. Sequencing was performed on PBMCs. The rearrangement joins TRBV6-5 to TRBJ2-1; D is uncertain. The CDR3 DNA is TGTGCCAGCAGTGTTTCCCAGTACAATGAGCAGTTCTTC. Its translation: CASSVSQYNEQFF.